This is a list of T cell receptor beta chains from one sample in a study of control samples from healthy donors and cancer patients. TCRdb's copy holds only in-frame clones and misses some; the assay was immunoSEQ multiplex PCR. The sample consists of 150,000 or so clones, roughly 94% of them appearing once. Sequencing used PBMCs. Receptors were obtained from a man aged 55 to 70 with colorectal cancer. CDR3s include the opening cysteine and the closing phenylalanine or tryptophan. The order of the fields is J gene, clone size, V gene, D gene, CDR3 protein, CDR3 DNA. D genes are given only for firm matches. Size tells how often a clone was seen (once, few, many) or the class of an expanded clone, and some rows leave it out.

TRBJ2-5,NA,TRBV11-1,NA,CASRPGAVQETQYF,TGTGCCAGCCGTCCCGGGGCCGTCCAAGAGACCCAGTACTTC
TRBJ2-7,NA,TRBV5-1,TRBD1,CASSLWAGGSNEQYF,TGCGCCAGCAGCTTGTGGGCAGGGGGATCAAACGAGCAGTACTTC
TRBJ1-4,NA,TRBV13,NA,CASSLGGRASATNEKLFF,TGTGCCAGCAGCTTAGGGGGCAGGGCTTCTGCAACTAATGAAAAACTGTTTTTT
TRBJ1-3,NA,TRBV3-1/TRBV3-2,NA,CASSPVGRGNTIYF,TGTGCCAGCAGCCCGGTGGGCCGTGGAAACACCATATATTTT
TRBJ2-5,NA,TRBV14,NA,CASSQLPQLVQETQYF,TGTGCCAGCAGCCAGCTACCGCAGCTCGTACAAGAGACCCAGTACTTC
TRBJ2-2,NA,TRBV10-2,TRBD2,CASKWTSGGATGELFF,TGCGCCAGCAAGTGGACTAGCGGGGGGGCCACCGGGGAGCTGTTTTTT
TRBJ2-7,once,TRBV7-2,TRBD2,CASSLVPSGGTYEQYF,TGTGCCAGCAGCTTAGTTCCTAGCGGGGGGACCTACGAGCAGTACTTC
TRBJ1-6,NA,TRBV30,NA,CAWSMSRGTPLHF,TGTGCCTGGAGTATGTCTCGAGGAACACCCCTCCACTTT
TRBJ2-1,NA,TRBV19,TRBD2,CASSIGTSGNSYNEQFF,TGTGCCAGTAGTATTGGGACTAGCGGTAATTCCTACAATGAGCAGTTCTTC
TRBJ2-5,NA,TRBV7-2,TRBD1,CASSPMGQGQETQYF,TGTGCCAGCAGCCCAATGGGACAGGGCCAAGAGACCCAGTACTTC
TRBJ1-1,NA,TRBV19,NA,CASSIGGGGTEAFF,TGTGCCAGTAGTATAGGTGGCGGGGGGACTGAAGCTTTCTTT
TRBJ2-2,NA,TRBV19,NA,CASSAWQANTGELFF,TGTGCCAGTAGTGCGTGGCAGGCCAACACCGGGGAGCTGTTTTTT
TRBJ1-5,few,TRBV14,NA,CASSQDLDQPQHF,TGTGCCAGCAGCCAAGACCTCGATCAGCCCCAGCATTTT
TRBJ1-5,NA,TRBV4-1,NA,CASSQEGGATNQPQHF,TGCGCCAGCAGCCAAGAGGGAGGGGCGACTAATCAGCCCCAGCATTTT
TRBJ2-2,NA,TRBV6-5,TRBD1,CASSRDSPFTGELFF,TGTGCCAGCAGTAGGGACAGTCCCTTCACCGGGGAGCTGTTTTTT
TRBJ2-5,NA,TRBV19,NA,CASSIGERLDFKETQYF,TGTGCCAGTAGTATAGGAGAAAGGCTGGACTTTAAAGAGACCCAGTACTTC
TRBJ1-2,NA,TRBV19,TRBD1,CASTTPHGTGFNYGYTF,TGTGCCAGTACCACTCCCCACGGGACAGGGTTTAACTATGGCTACACCTTC
TRBJ2-7,NA,TRBV6-5,TRBD1,CASSYSGQGTYEQYF,TGTGCCAGCAGTTACTCGGGACAGGGGACCTACGAGCAGTACTTC
TRBJ1-2,NA,TRBV12-3/TRBV12-4,NA,CASSGPNYGYTF,TGTGCCAGCAGTGGACCTAACTATGGCTACACCTTC
TRBJ2-1,NA,TRBV9,TRBD2,CASSVGYGRGTEQFF,TGTGCCAGCAGCGTAGGGTATGGGCGGGGGACTGAGCAGTTCTTC
TRBJ2-2,NA,TRBV4-3,TRBD2,CASRVGGYAGELFF,TGCGCCAGCAGGGTGGGAGGGTACGCCGGGGAGCTGTTTTTT
TRBJ2-2,NA,TRBV9,NA,CASSPGQSTGELFF,TGTGCCAGCAGCCCCGGACAGTCCACCGGGGAGCTGTTTTTT
TRBJ1-1,NA,TRBV28,NA,CASSGLGLGIPEAFF,TGTGCCAGCAGTGGTCTGGGACTGGGGATTCCTGAAGCTTTCTTT
TRBJ1-4,once,TRBV3-1/TRBV3-2,NA,CASSQQGTNEKLFF,TGTGCCAGCAGCCAACAGGGGACGAATGAAAAACTGTTTTTT
TRBJ2-2,NA,TRBV5-1,TRBD2,CASSPGTSGGAAISGELFF,TGCGCCAGCAGCCCGGGGACTAGCGGGGGCGCGGCGATAAGCGGGGAGCTGTTTTTT
TRBJ1-2,NA,TRBV6-5,NA,CASRTLTDYGYTF,TGTGCCAGCAGAACGTTAACAGACTATGGCTACACCTTC
TRBJ2-7,NA,TRBV19,TRBD1,CASSPHRGLYEQYF,TGTGCCAGTAGTCCCCACAGGGGGCTTTACGAGCAGTACTTC
TRBJ2-7,NA,TRBV4-1,NA,CASSQESVYEQYF,TGCGCCAGCAGCCAAGAATCAGTCTACGAGCAGTACTTC
TRBJ1-6,NA,TRBV27,NA,CASSPSHFRASSYNSPLHF,TGTGCCAGCAGTCCCTCGCACTTCAGGGCGAGCTCCTATAATTCACCCCTCCACTTT
TRBJ2-7,once,TRBV6-6,TRBD1,CASSYDRVSEQYF,TGTGCCAGCAGTTACGACAGGGTCAGCGAGCAGTACTTC
TRBJ2-7,NA,TRBV5-1,NA,CASSLLGNEQYF,TGCGCCAGCAGCTTGTTGGGCAATGAGCAGTACTTC
TRBJ2-3,NA,TRBV30,NA,CAWTGGGTDTQYF,TGTGCCTGGACCGGCGGGGGCACAGATACGCAGTATTTT
TRBJ1-2,NA,TRBV5-1,NA,CASSLSRVQGTGANYGYTF,TGCGCCAGCAGCTTGTCAAGAGTGCAGGGAACAGGAGCTAACTATGGCTACACCTTC
TRBJ1-2,NA,TRBV28,TRBD1,CASSGGSGTGGGYGYTF,TGTGCCAGCAGTGGGGGGTCCGGGACAGGGGGAGGCTATGGCTACACCTTC
TRBJ2-7,NA,TRBV27,TRBD1,CASSYGQGYEQYF,TGTGCCAGCAGTTACGGACAGGGGTACGAGCAGTACTTC
TRBJ1-1,NA,TRBV29-1,NA,CSVPEGAAQNTEAFF,TGCAGCGTCCCAGAGGGAGCAGCACAGAACACTGAAGCTTTCTTT
TRBJ1-3,NA,TRBV11-2,NA,CASSSIPEIHTIYF,TGTGCCAGCAGCTCAATCCCTGAAATCCACACCATATATTTT
TRBJ1-3,NA,TRBV5-5,TRBD1,CASSSWGTALPDF,TGTGCCAGCAGCAGTTGGGGGACAGCGTTACCGGATTTT
TRBJ2-7,NA,TRBV11-2,NA,CASSNDLGEQYF,TGTGCCAGCAGCAATGACCTGGGGGAGCAGTACTTC
TRBJ2-5,NA,TRBV5-4,NA,CASAGAGAETQYF,TGTGCCAGCGCTGGGGCCGGAGCAGAGACCCAGTACTTC
TRBJ2-3,NA,TRBV3-1/TRBV3-2,TRBD2,CASSQEGSGGSTDTQYF,TGTGCCAGCAGCCAAGAGGGCAGCGGGGGAAGCACAGATACGCAGTATTTT
TRBJ2-6,NA,TRBV27,NA,CASSSTVDSPPGANVLTF,TGTGCCAGCAGTTCAACAGTTGACAGCCCCCCCGGGGCCAACGTCCTGACTTTC